These T cell receptor beta chains were read from a single sample in a study of OX40 agonist ivuxolimab in advanced cancers. Libraries were prepared by immunoSEQ multiplex PCR; TCRdb keeps only in-frame clonotypes and omits some of them. The sample yields about 62,000 clones, less than 85% seen once. Sequenced material: CD4+ or CD8+ T cells sorted from blood, taken in a trial of the OX40 agonist ivuxolimab. Receptors originate from an adult with an advanced solid tumor such as melanoma, head and neck, liver or kidney cancer. CDR3s include the opening cysteine and the closing phenylalanine or tryptophan. A D gene is named only where the DNA matches it firmly. The size field is filled for only some rows; it gives once, few, many or a size class.

V gene: TRBV9
clone size: .
D gene: .
J gene: TRBJ1-5
CDR3 protein: CASSVGDRNQPQHF
CDR3 DNA: TGTGCCAGCAGCGTTGGTGACAGAAATCAGCCCCAGCATTTT

V gene: TRBV7-2
clone size: .
D gene: .
J gene: TRBJ1-4
CDR3 protein: CASSLGGGEKLFF
CDR3 DNA: TGTGCCAGCAGCTTAGGAGGGGGTGAAAAACTGTTTTTT

V gene: TRBV7-2
clone size: medium-sized
D gene: .
J gene: TRBJ1-5
CDR3 protein: CASSLVSFRDGNQPQHF
CDR3 DNA: TGTGCCAGCAGCTTAGTCTCTTTCAGGGATGGCAATCAGCCCCAGCATTTT

V gene: TRBV5-4
clone size: many
D gene: .
J gene: TRBJ2-7
CDR3 protein: CASSLWGNYEQYF
CDR3 DNA: TGTGCCAGCAGCTTGTGGGGGAACTACGAGCAGTACTTC

V gene: TRBV19
clone size: .
D gene: .
J gene: TRBJ2-2
CDR3 protein: CASSTFRAKAGELFF
CDR3 DNA: TGTGCCAGTAGTACATTCAGGGCCAAGGCCGGGGAGCTGTTTTTT

V gene: TRBV5-1
clone size: .
D gene: TRBD1
J gene: TRBJ1-4
CDR3 protein: CASSLGGTGTNEKLFF
CDR3 DNA: TGCGCCAGCAGCTTGGGCGGGACAGGGACTAATGAAAAACTGTTTTTT

V gene: TRBV5-1
clone size: .
D gene: TRBD2
J gene: TRBJ2-2
CDR3 protein: CASSSTDGTSKAGELFF
CDR3 DNA: TGCGCCAGCAGCTCTACCGACGGGACTAGCAAAGCCGGGGAGCTGTTTTTT

V gene: TRBV7-6
clone size: .
D gene: TRBD1
J gene: TRBJ2-7
CDR3 protein: CASSPEGQGFSYEQYF
CDR3 DNA: TGTGCCAGCAGCCCAGAGGGACAGGGGTTTTCCTACGAGCAGTACTTC

V gene: TRBV9
clone size: once
D gene: TRBD2
J gene: TRBJ2-3
CDR3 protein: CASSSGIGTDTQYF
CDR3 DNA: TGTGCCAGCAGTAGCGGGATAGGCACAGATACGCAGTATTTT

V gene: TRBV7-9
clone size: .
D gene: TRBD2
J gene: TRBJ2-1
CDR3 protein: CASSLGRDYLYNEQFF
CDR3 DNA: TGTGCCAGCAGCTTAGGTAGGGACTACCTCTACAATGAGCAGTTCTTC

V gene: TRBV27
clone size: .
D gene: .
J gene: TRBJ2-7
CDR3 protein: CASSSGQYHYEQYF
CDR3 DNA: TGTGCCAGCAGTTCTGGACAGTATCATTACGAGCAGTACTTC

V gene: TRBV6-1
clone size: .
D gene: .
J gene: TRBJ2-1
CDR3 protein: CASRTTGFSYNEQFF
CDR3 DNA: TGTGCCAGCAGGACTACAGGGTTTTCCTACAATGAGCAGTTCTTC

V gene: TRBV9
clone size: .
D gene: .
J gene: TRBJ1-2
CDR3 protein: CASSVGLGDNTGDGYTF
CDR3 DNA: TGTGCCAGCAGCGTAGGCCTCGGGGACAACACAGGTGATGGCTACACCTTC

V gene: TRBV27
clone size: .
D gene: .
J gene: TRBJ1-2
CDR3 protein: CASGPDYGYTF
CDR3 DNA: TGTGCCAGCGGCCCGGACTATGGCTACACCTTC

V gene: TRBV27
clone size: .
D gene: .
J gene: TRBJ1-4
CDR3 protein: CASSPSGPREKLFF
CDR3 DNA: TGTGCCAGCAGTCCAAGTGGGCCACGGGAGAAACTGTTTTTT

V gene: TRBV6-4
clone size: .
D gene: .
J gene: TRBJ2-2
CDR3 protein: CASSDFGGELFF
CDR3 DNA: TGTGCCAGCAGTGACTTCGGCGGGGAGCTGTTTTTT

V gene: TRBV7-8
clone size: .
D gene: .
J gene: TRBJ2-1
CDR3 protein: CASSLGRGGFTNEQFF
CDR3 DNA: TGTGCCAGCAGCTTGGGACGGGGCGGGTTCACAAATGAGCAGTTCTTC

V gene: TRBV27
clone size: .
D gene: .
J gene: TRBJ2-7
CDR3 protein: CASSLLGGEQYF
CDR3 DNA: TGTGCCAGCAGTTTATTGGGCGGCGAGCAGTACTTC

V gene: TRBV6-5
clone size: once
D gene: .
J gene: TRBJ1-3
CDR3 protein: CASSYGGSGNTIYF
CDR3 DNA: TGTGCCAGCAGTTACGGCGGCTCTGGAAACACCATATATTTT

V gene: TRBV7-6
clone size: .
D gene: .
J gene: TRBJ1-3
CDR3 protein: CASSLESIVSSGNTIYF
CDR3 DNA: TGTGCCAGCAGCTTAGAGTCAATAGTTTCATCTGGAAACACCATATATTTT

V gene: TRBV5-4
clone size: .
D gene: .
J gene: TRBJ2-2
CDR3 protein: CASSFGTPNTGELFF
CDR3 DNA: TGTGCCAGCAGCTTTGGGACACCGAACACCGGGGAGCTGTTTTTT

V gene: TRBV2
clone size: .
D gene: TRBD1
J gene: TRBJ2-2
CDR3 protein: CASRPGQGRRSNTGELFF
CDR3 DNA: TGTGCCAGCAGACCCGGACAGGGACGACGATCGAACACCGGGGAGCTGTTTTTT

V gene: TRBV14
clone size: .
D gene: TRBD1
J gene: TRBJ2-7
CDR3 protein: CASSQEQGTYEQYF
CDR3 DNA: TGTGCCAGCAGCCAAGAACAGGGGACCTACGAGCAGTACTTC

V gene: TRBV6-5
clone size: .
D gene: TRBD1
J gene: TRBJ1-5
CDR3 protein: CASRLSGAGGQPQHF
CDR3 DNA: TGTGCCAGCCGCCTTTCGGGGGCAGGGGGACAGCCCCAGCATTTT

V gene: TRBV18
clone size: .
D gene: TRBD1
J gene: TRBJ2-5
CDR3 protein: CASSPSTGLQETQYF
CDR3 DNA: TGTGCCAGCTCACCATCGACAGGGCTCCAAGAGACCCAGTACTTC

V gene: TRBV29-1
clone size: few
D gene: .
J gene: TRBJ2-2
CDR3 protein: CSVEVVKANTGELFF
CDR3 DNA: TGCAGCGTTGAAGTGGTCAAAGCGAACACCGGGGAGCTGTTTTTT

V gene: TRBV4-1
clone size: .
D gene: .
J gene: TRBJ1-1
CDR3 protein: CASSQGAMNTEAFF
CDR3 DNA: TGCGCCAGCAGCCAGGGAGCCATGAACACTGAAGCTTTCTTT

V gene: TRBV19
clone size: .
D gene: TRBD2
J gene: TRBJ2-1
CDR3 protein: CASSPASGLYNEQFF
CDR3 DNA: TGTGCCAGTAGTCCTGCTAGCGGGCTTTACAATGAGCAGTTCTTC

V gene: TRBV2
clone size: .
D gene: .
J gene: TRBJ2-7
CDR3 protein: CASSRGSYEQYF
CDR3 DNA: TGTGCCAGCAGCAGGGGTTCCTACGAGCAGTACTTC

V gene: TRBV27
clone size: .
D gene: TRBD2
J gene: TRBJ2-1
CDR3 protein: CASSPLAERGYNEQFF
CDR3 DNA: TGTGCCAGCAGTCCCCTAGCTGAGCGGGGTTACAATGAGCAGTTCTTC

V gene: TRBV5-1
clone size: .
D gene: .
J gene: TRBJ1-1
CDR3 protein: CASSLKGGTEAFF
CDR3 DNA: TGCGCCAGCAGCCTGAAAGGAGGCACTGAAGCTTTCTTT

V gene: TRBV12-1
clone size: .
D gene: .
J gene: TRBJ2-7
CDR3 protein: CASSRTGTSAFSSYEQYF
CDR3 DNA: TGTGCCAGCAGCCGAACCGGGACTAGCGCATTCTCTTCCTACGAGCAGTACTTC